Presented here are 10 T cell receptor beta chains from one specimen sequenced in a study of identical twins. One entry per CDR3 protein, called by TCRdb with MiXCR from the 5' RACE reads. Found here are around 1.7 million distinct CDR3 sequences, 32% of them singletons; the top ten hold more than 0.25%. Sequenced material: cord blood. The receptors here all came from a newborn girl in good health.

The rearrangement links TRBV7-9 to TRBJ1-1; TRBD1 agrees at 8 bases. CDR3 length: 18 residues. With 7 bases clipped from V and 0 bases from J, the junction kept 16 bases outside the gene matches. From germline, CDR1 is SEHNR and CDR2 FQNEAQ (reference sequence). The DNA for the CDR3 is TGTGCCAGCACTACTATCAGTGGCAGGGGGCGAATGAACACTGAAGCTTTCTTT. It codes for CASTTISGRGRMNTEAFF.

In this sample, this clonotype turned up a few times. This chain joins TRBV20-1 and TRBJ2-1; D possibly corresponds to TRBD2 (7 bases). Per germline, CDR1 DFQATT and CDR2 SNEGSKA (reference sequence). V dropped 5 bases and J dropped 7 bases, with 18 bases sitting between them. The CDR3 is 14 residues long. Here the CDR3 reads CSAGGAGIGNEQFF. CDR3 nucleotide sequence: TGCAGTGCTGGGGGGGCGGGAATCGGGAATGAGCAGTTCTTC.

V and J are TRBV30 and TRBJ1-4; D remains unclear. The germline CDR1 and CDR2 sequences are GTSNPN and SVGIG (reference sequence). This CDR3 spans 11 amino acids. V was cut by 2 bases and J by 3 bases, with 1 base left in between. CDR3 amino acids: CAWSPNEKLFF. In DNA, the CDR3 is TGTGCCTGGAGTCCTAATGAAAAACTGTTTTTT.

The chain is built from TRBV7-2 and TRBJ2-1; TRBD2 might be the D (5 bases). Germline CDR1 SGHTA, CDR2 FQGNSA. V lost 5 bases to trimming and J lost 5 bases, with 10 bases between them. The length of the CDR3 is 13 residues. The CDR3 here is CASSETSHNEQFF. CDR3 sequence (DNA): TGTGCCAGCAGCGAAACTAGTCACAATGAGCAGTTCTTC. Drawing the rest from reference TRBV7-2 and TRBJ2-1, the complete variable domain is GAGVSQSPSNKVTEKGKDVELRCDPISGHTALYWYRQSLGQGLEFLIYFQGNSAPDKSGLPSDRFSAERTGGSVSTLTIQRTQQEDSAVYLCASSETSHNEQFFGPGTRLTVL.

This clonotype has more than one count but fewer than ten. The chain joins TRBV4-1 to TRBJ2-7, with 9 bases identical to TRBD2. CDR3 length equals 15 residues. V lost 4 bases, J lost 2 bases, and 6 bases stayed unmatched. Germline CDR1 is MGHRA and CDR2 is YSYEKL. The CDR3 reads CASSRSGRSPYEQYF. In nucleotides, the CDR3 is TGCGCCAGCAGCCGCAGCGGGAGGTCCCCCTACGAGCAGTACTTC.

The genes are TRBV3-1 and TRBJ1-1; D might be TRBD1 (5 bases). This CDR3 is built from 16 residues. V lost 1 base, J lost 1 base, and 13 bases lay in between. CDR1 is LGHDT and CDR2 is YNNKEL in the germline V gene (reference sequence). CDR3 sequence reads: CASSQGPGLPNTEAFF. The CDR3 DNA is TGTGCCAGCAGCCAAGGCCCGGGACTCCCGAACACTGAAGCTTTCTTT.

This clonotype has at least ten counts. The rearrangement uses TRBV20-1 and TRBJ2-5, with 7 positions matching TRBD2. Germline V gene lookup returns CDR1 DFQATT and CDR2 SNEGSKA (reference sequence). The CDR3 has 13 residues. J lost 2 bases, V lost 2 bases, and 2 bases had no gene match. In DNA form, the CDR3 reads TGCAGTGCTAGAACCGGGGGGCAAGAGACCCAGTACTTC. Translation: CSARTGGQETQYF.

This clonotype was seen only a few times. V gene TRBV20-1 combines with J gene TRBJ2-7; 8 bases are shared with TRBD2. TRBJ2-5 explains the end of the DNA better; the J call may be wrong. The CDR3 sequence is 16 residues long. The germline V gene has CDR1 DFQATT and CDR2 SNEGSKA (reference sequence). The CDR3 coding sequence is TGCAGTGCTGGAAGGACTAGCTTGACCCTTTGGGAGACCCAGTACTTC. The encoded protein is CSAGRTSLTLWETQYF.

Remarks on this clonotype: A read error may be the cause here, since a much bigger clone is one base away. The chain is built from TRBV7-6 and TRBJ2-5, with TRBD1 as a possible D gene (5 bases). The J call may be in error: the DNA end matches TRBJ2-7 better. This CDR3 spans 14 amino acids. Per germline, CDR1 SGHVS and CDR2 FNYEAQ. In nucleotides, the CDR3 is TGTGCCAGCAGCTTAGGGGTGACAGCCTACGAGCAGTACTTC. Protein product: CASSLGVTAYEQYF.

This clonotype showed up just a few times. The CDR3 DNA follows: TGCAGTGCTGACAGGGACGGTAGGAATGAGCAGTTCTTC. It specifies CSADRDGRNEQFF. This rearrangement joins TRBV20-1 to TRBJ2-1, with 7 bases matching TRBD1. Unmatched junction bases numbered 8, after V lost 5 bases and J lost 7 bases. CDR1 is DFQATT and CDR2 is SNEGSKA in the germline V gene (reference sequence). The CDR3 runs 13 residues.